This T cell receptor (beta chain) emerged from a study of identical twins. From germline, CDR1 is MNHEY and CDR2 SMNVEV (reference sequence). The CDR3 contains 15 residues. Trimming left V 5 bases short and J 6 bases short, with 16 bases between. This clonotype has just a few counts. Antigen specificity is unknown. Regarding the study as a whole: Memory repertoires showed no such pattern, whereas abundant cord blood beta clonotypes carried fewer insertions. Twin-shared out-of-frame alpha sequences showed excess low generation probability.

A universal primer site was created by template switching, with the cDNA bearing unique molecular identifiers. TCRdb analysed the 5' RACE reads with MiXCR anew, one entry per CDR3 protein. The repertoire holds 240,000 or so distinct CDR3 sequences, 10% seen once, with less than 12% in the top ten. The sequencing input was memory T cells sorted from blood. The receptor comes from a man between 50 and 59 years old in good health. The chain joins TRBV27 to TRBJ2-2; D gene ambiguous. CDR3 DNA: TGTGCCAGCAGTAGGCTACTGGATTCCGCCGGGGAGCTGTTTTTT. Protein sequence: CASSRLLDSAGELFF.